This TCR beta chain was retrieved from a study of blood T cell repertoires in COVID-19. This clone was seen just once. The V and J ends lost 2 bases and 8 bases respectively, with 12 bases between them. Germline V CDR1 and CDR2: MDHEN, SYDVKM. The CDR3 consists of 13 residues. Resolution of symptoms, clearance, or two negative PCRs was present in recovered Cohort 3 donors. The assay was immunoSEQ multiplex PCR, and TCRdb's table has in-frame clones only and misses some. The table includes fewer than 250,000 clones, approximately 84% detected once. This TCR was recovered from a woman between 25 and 40 years old who had recovered from COVID-19. The chain employs TRBV28 and TRBJ1-2; no firm D call. Material for sequencing was PBMCs or T cells enriched from blood (not recorded which). DNA for the CDR3: TGTGCCAGCAGTTTAAGAGGAGTTCGCGGCTACACCTTC. Its translation is CASSLRGVRGYTF.